A selection of T cell receptor beta chains follows, all from one sample in a study of cytomegalovirus exposure and HLA in healthy donors. Measured with immunoSEQ multiplex PCR; TCRdb has only the in-frame clones, and not every one. The sample includes about 70,000 clones, 74% of them seen just once. Sequencing was done on a sample of PBMCs. These receptors were taken from a human donor in good health. The CDR3 runs from the conserved cysteine through the conserved F or W. The order of the fields is J gene, clone size, V gene, D gene, CDR3 DNA, CDR3 protein. D genes are given only for firm matches. Size is omitted from some rows. Given values are once, few, many or a class for expanded clones.

>TRBJ1-4|-|TRBV29-1|TRBD1
TGCAGCGCAAAGATGACAGGGGCCAATGAAAAACTGTTTTTT
CSAKMTGANEKLFF
>TRBJ2-2|few|TRBV5-1|TRBD1
TGCGCCAGCAGCACGGACAGGGCCAACACCGGGGAGCTGTTTTTT
CASSTDRANTGELFF
>TRBJ1-5|-|TRBV27|-
TGTGCCAGCAGTTTTGATCCGGTTTCCCAGCCCCAGCATTTT
CASSFDPVSQPQHF
>TRBJ2-3|-|TRBV28|-
TGTGCCAGCAGTCCCCTCGGGGTTGACACAGATACGCAGTATTTT
CASSPLGVDTDTQYF
>TRBJ1-5|-|TRBV6-6|-
TGTGCCAGCAGTTACGAGGGGGGGGGCAATCAGCCCCAGCATTTT
CASSYEGGGNQPQHF
>TRBJ2-5|-|TRBV30|TRBD2
TGTGCCTGGAGTGCCCTAGCGGGAGCAGAAGAGACCCAGTACTTC
CAWSALAGAEETQYF
>TRBJ1-4|-|TRBV28|-
TGTGCCAGCAGCAAAGGGGGGGGCAGTGAAAAACTGTTTTTT
CASSKGGGSEKLFF
>TRBJ2-2|few|TRBV19|TRBD2
TGTGCCAGTAGCTCGGGACTAGCGGCTACTTCCGGGGAGCTGTTTTTT
CASSSGLAATSGELFF
>TRBJ2-7|-|TRBV6-5|-
TGTGCCAGCAGTACGACAGGTAGCCCCTACGAGCAGTACTTC
CASSTTGSPYEQYF
>TRBJ1-1|-|TRBV28|TRBD1
TGTGCCAGCAGTTTTAACAGGGGGGCTGAAGCTTTCTTT
CASSFNRGAEAFF
>TRBJ2-3|-|TRBV19|-
TGTGCCAGTAGGATACAGGGAGATACGCAGTATTTT
CASRIQGDTQYF
>TRBJ2-3|-|TRBV5-1|TRBD2
TGCGCCAGCAGCGCCGGGGGGTACACAGATACGCAGTATTTT
CASSAGGYTDTQYF
>TRBJ1-1|few|TRBV5-6|TRBD1
TGTGCCAGCAGCTTGTGGACAGGCCAGAACACTGAAGCTTTCTTT
CASSLWTGQNTEAFF
>TRBJ1-1|-|TRBV13|-
TGTGCCAGCAGCTTCCAGGGGATAAACACTGAAGCTTTCTTT
CASSFQGINTEAFF
>TRBJ2-7|-|TRBV2|-
TGTGCCAGCAGCCCGAACAGGGGACTCTCCTACGGGCAGTACTTC
CASSPNRGLSYGQYF
>TRBJ2-3|-|TRBV30|-
TGTGCCTGGACGCGGGGCAACACAGATACGCAGTATTTT
CAWTRGNTDTQYF
>TRBJ2-7|-|TRBV5-6|TRBD1
TGTGCCAGCAGCTTCGGGACAGGGGGCTACGAGCAGTACTTC
CASSFGTGGYEQYF
>TRBJ2-5|once|TRBV27|TRBD2
TGTGCCAGCAGGCGACTAGCGGGAGAGACCCAGTACTTC
CASRRLAGETQYF
>TRBJ2-1|-|TRBV5-1|TRBD2
TGCGCCAGCTCCGGGACTAGCGGTTACAATGAGCAGTTCTTC
CASSGTSGYNEQFF
>TRBJ1-1|-|TRBV11-3|TRBD1
TGTGCCAGCAGCTTCGCTGGACAGGGCGGGACTGAAGCTTTCTTT
CASSFAGQGGTEAFF
>TRBJ1-2|-|TRBV4-1|-
TGCGCCAGCAGCCCCACAGGGAACTATGGCTACACCTTC
CASSPTGNYGYTF
>TRBJ2-7|-|TRBV29-1|TRBD2
TGCAGCGTTGAAGAAGAGCGATGGGGGAGGGGCTTCCCGTACTTC
CSVEEERWGRGFPYF
>TRBJ2-1|few|TRBV25-1|-
TGTGCCAGCAGTGGGCAGGGGTTTGGCAATGAGCAGTTCTTC
CASSGQGFGNEQFF
>TRBJ1-1|few|TRBV6-1|-
TGTGCCAGCAGTGAAGTATACCCGGGTCGGTGGGAAGCTTTCTTT
CASSEVYPGRWEAFF
>TRBJ2-7|-|TRBV5-4|TRBD2
TGTGCCAGCAGCTTGTACCCTAGCGGACGCAACTACGAGCAGTACTTC
CASSLYPSGRNYEQYF
>TRBJ1-5|few|TRBV30|-
TGTGCCTGGAGTGAGGATGGAGATCAGCCCCAGCATTTT
CAWSEDGDQPQHF
>TRBJ2-7|-|TRBV9|-
TGTGCCAGCAGCGCGGGACTGGCCTCCTACGAGCAGTACTTC
CASSAGLASYEQYF
>TRBJ2-7|-|TRBV5-6|TRBD1
TGTGCCAGCACCCTGGGGACAGGCTACGAGCAGTACTTC
CASTLGTGYEQYF
>TRBJ2-7|-|TRBV30|TRBD2
TGTGCCTCAGCGGGGCAGGACTCCTACGAGCAGTACTTC
CASAGQDSYEQYF
>TRBJ2-7|-|TRBV30|-
TGTGCCTGGACCCAAACGGGGTTTACGCGTGAGCAGTACTTC
CAWTQTGFTREQYF
>TRBJ1-2|-|TRBV6-5|-
TGTGCCAGCAGTCTTAGCAGTAACTATGGCTACACCTTC
CASSLSSNYGYTF
>TRBJ1-2|-|TRBV30|-
TGTGCCTGCCCTAAGAGGGATGGCTACACCTTC
CACPKRDGYTF
>TRBJ2-7|-|TRBV7-9|-
TGTGCCACCCAGGGCGACTCCTACGAGCAGTACTTC
CATQGDSYEQYF
>TRBJ1-1|-|TRBV11-2|-
TGTGCCAGCAGCTTAGATCGGGCAGGGGCGGCTTTCTTT
CASSLDRAGAAFF
>TRBJ1-4|once|TRBV9|-
TGTGCCAGCAGCGCGACTTTTGCAACTAATGAAAAACTGTTTTTT
CASSATFATNEKLFF
>TRBJ1-5|-|TRBV10-2|-
TGCGCCAGCAGGCTCACAGGGAACAATCAGCCCCAGCATTTT
CASRLTGNNQPQHF
>TRBJ2-7|-|TRBV10-2|TRBD1
TGCGCCAGCAGCCTCGGGACAGGGAGATGGGTCGAGCAGTACTTC
CASSLGTGRWVEQYF
>TRBJ1-4|-|TRBV25-1|-
TGTGCCAGCAGTGAATGGGAAAGGACAGATGAAAAACTGTTTTTT
CASSEWERTDEKLFF
>TRBJ2-1|medium-sized|TRBV28|TRBD2
TGTGCCAGCAGTTTAGGGACTAGCGGGGAGCAGTTCTTC
CASSLGTSGEQFF
>TRBJ2-7|-|TRBV11-3|-
TGTGCCAGCAGCTTAGATCGACTTTTGCAGGGGAGCTCCTACGAGCAGTACTTC
CASSLDRLLQGSSYEQYF
>TRBJ2-7|few|TRBV25-1|-
TGTGCCAGCAGTGAAGGCCAGCCAGGTCTCTACGAGCAGTACTTC
CASSEGQPGLYEQYF
>TRBJ2-2|-|TRBV6-1|TRBD2
TGTGCCAGCAGTGCCTTAGCGGGGCCGAACACCGGGGAGCTGTTTTTT
CASSALAGPNTGELFF
>TRBJ2-5|-|TRBV7-9|TRBD2
TGTGCCAGCAGTTCTAGCGGGAGGGCCGGTGAGACCCAGTACTTC
CASSSSGRAGETQYF
>TRBJ1-2|-|TRBV28|TRBD1
TGTGCCAGCAGGGACAGGGCGAGATCGTATGGCTACACCTTC
CASRDRARSYGYTF
>TRBJ2-2|-|TRBV6-4|TRBD1
TGTGCCAGCAGCAGGACAGGTGAAGAAACCGGGGAGCTGTTTTTT
CASSRTGEETGELFF
>TRBJ2-1|few|TRBV6-1|-
TGTGCCAGCAGTGCCTTCTCAGGAGGAGGTGAGCAGTTCTTC
CASSAFSGGGEQFF
>TRBJ1-1|-|TRBV2|-
TGTGCCAGCACAGGGGAGCACACTGAAGCTTTCTTT
CASTGEHTEAFF
>TRBJ2-2|few|TRBV7-9|-
TGTGCCAGCAGCTCCACCCCGGGAAACACCGGGGAGCTGTTTTTT
CASSSTPGNTGELFF
>TRBJ1-5|-|TRBV18|TRBD1
TGTGCCAGCTCACCTATTTGGGTTGTTGGTCCGGGACAGAATTATAGCAATCAGCCCCAGCATTTT
CASSPIWVVGPGQNYSNQPQHF
>TRBJ1-1|-|TRBV4-1|TRBD1
TGCGCCAGCAGCCCCCCCGGGACAGGGAACACTGAAGCTTTCTTT
CASSPPGTGNTEAFF
>TRBJ2-3|-|TRBV30|-
TGTGCCTGGAGTGCGGAGAGCCGGGATACGCAGTATTTT
CAWSAESRDTQYF
>TRBJ2-7|-|TRBV5-4|TRBD2
TGTGCCAGCAGCTTGGGCTCCTTACTAGCGGATCGATCCTACGAGCAGTACTTC
CASSLGSLLADRSYEQYF